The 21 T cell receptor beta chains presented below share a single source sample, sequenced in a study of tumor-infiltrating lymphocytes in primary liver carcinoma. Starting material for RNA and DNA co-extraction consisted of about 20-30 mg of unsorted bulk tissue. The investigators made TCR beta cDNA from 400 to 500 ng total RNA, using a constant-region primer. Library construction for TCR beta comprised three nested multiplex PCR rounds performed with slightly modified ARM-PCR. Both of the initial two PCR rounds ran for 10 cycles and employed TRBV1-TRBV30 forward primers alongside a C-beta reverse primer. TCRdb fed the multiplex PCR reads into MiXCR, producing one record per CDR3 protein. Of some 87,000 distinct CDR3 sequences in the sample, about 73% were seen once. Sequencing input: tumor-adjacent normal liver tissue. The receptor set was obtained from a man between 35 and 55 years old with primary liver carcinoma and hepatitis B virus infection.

CDR3 protein: CASSYFLRAPWWNSLPHF. The CDR3 nucleotides read TGTGCCAGCAGTTACTTTCTCCGGGCCCCGTGGTGGAATTCACTCCCCCACTTT. This chain joins TRBV6-6 and TRBJ1-6; D is uncertain. V shed 1 base and J shed 18 bases, with 31 bases lying between them. CDR1 MNHNY and CDR2 SVGAGI come from the germline V gene (reference sequence). The CDR3 spans 18 residues.

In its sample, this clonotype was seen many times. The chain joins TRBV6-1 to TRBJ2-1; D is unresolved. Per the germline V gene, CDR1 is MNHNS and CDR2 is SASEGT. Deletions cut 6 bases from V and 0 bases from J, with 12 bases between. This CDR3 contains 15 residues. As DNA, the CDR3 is TGTGCCAGCAGCCCCACCGGGCTCTCCTACAATGAGCAGTTCTTC. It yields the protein CASSPTGLSYNEQFF.

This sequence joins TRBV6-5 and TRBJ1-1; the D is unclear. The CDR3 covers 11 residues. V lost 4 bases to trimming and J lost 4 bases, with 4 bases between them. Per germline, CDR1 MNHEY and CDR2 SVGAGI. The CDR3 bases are TGTGCCAGCAGTTCATGCACTGAAGCTTTCTTT. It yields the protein CASSSCTEAFF.

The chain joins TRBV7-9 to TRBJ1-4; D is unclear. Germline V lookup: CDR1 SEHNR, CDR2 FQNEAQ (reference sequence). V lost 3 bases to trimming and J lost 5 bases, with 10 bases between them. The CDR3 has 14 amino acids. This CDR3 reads CASSFSLTNEKLFF. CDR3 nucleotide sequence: TGTGCCAGCAGCTTTAGCCTCACGAATGAAAAACTGTTTTTT.

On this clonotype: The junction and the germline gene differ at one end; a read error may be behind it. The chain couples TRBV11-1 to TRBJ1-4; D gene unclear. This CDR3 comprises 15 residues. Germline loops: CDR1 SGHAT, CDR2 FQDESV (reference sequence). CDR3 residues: CASSHNSGPNEKLFF. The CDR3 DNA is TGTGCTAGCAGCCACAACAGTGGGCCTAATGAAAAACTGTTTTTT.

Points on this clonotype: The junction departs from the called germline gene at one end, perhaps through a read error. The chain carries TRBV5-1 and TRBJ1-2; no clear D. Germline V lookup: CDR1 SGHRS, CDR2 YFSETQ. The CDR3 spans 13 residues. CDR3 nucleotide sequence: TGCGCCTGCAGCTTAGCGGGAGGAGTCGGCTACACCTTC. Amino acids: CACSLAGGVGYTF.

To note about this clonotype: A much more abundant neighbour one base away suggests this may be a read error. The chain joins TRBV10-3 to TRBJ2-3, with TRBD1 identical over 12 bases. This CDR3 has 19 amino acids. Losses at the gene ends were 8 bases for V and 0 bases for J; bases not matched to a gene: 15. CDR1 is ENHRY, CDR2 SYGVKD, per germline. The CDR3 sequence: CAICGLPGQGATSTDTQYF. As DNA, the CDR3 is TGTGCCATCTGTGGCTTACCGGGACAGGGGGCAACTAGCACAGATACGCAGTATTTT.

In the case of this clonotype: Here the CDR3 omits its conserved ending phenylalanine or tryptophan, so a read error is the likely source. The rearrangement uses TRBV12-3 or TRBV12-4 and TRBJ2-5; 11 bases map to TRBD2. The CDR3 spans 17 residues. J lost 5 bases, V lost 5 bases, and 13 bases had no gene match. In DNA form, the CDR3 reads TGTGCCAGCAGTCTCTCCGGGACTAGCGGAGCCCACGAGACCCAGTACTCC. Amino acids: CASSLSGTSGAHETQYS.

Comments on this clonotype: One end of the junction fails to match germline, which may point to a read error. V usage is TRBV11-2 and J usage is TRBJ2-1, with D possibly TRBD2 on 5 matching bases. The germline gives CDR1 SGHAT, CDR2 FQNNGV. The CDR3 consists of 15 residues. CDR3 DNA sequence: TGTGCCAGCAGCTTAGCGGGGAGCTCCTACGATGAGCAATTCTTC. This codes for CASSLAGSSYDEQFF.

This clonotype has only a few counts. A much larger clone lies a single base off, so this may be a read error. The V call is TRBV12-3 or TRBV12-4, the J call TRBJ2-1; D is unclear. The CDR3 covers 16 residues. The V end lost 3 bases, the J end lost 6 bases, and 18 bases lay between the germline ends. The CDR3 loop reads CASSFFWAITSNEQFF. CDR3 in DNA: TGTGCCAGCAGTTTCTTTTGGGCCATAACCTCCAATGAGCAGTTCTTC.

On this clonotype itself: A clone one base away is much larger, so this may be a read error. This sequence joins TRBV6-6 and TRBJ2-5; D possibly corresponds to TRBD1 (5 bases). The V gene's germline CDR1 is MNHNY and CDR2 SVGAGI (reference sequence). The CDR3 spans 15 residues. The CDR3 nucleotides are TGTGCCAGCAGTTCAGGGCGACGGAACCAAGAGACCCACTACTTC. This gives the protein CASSSGRRNQETHYF.

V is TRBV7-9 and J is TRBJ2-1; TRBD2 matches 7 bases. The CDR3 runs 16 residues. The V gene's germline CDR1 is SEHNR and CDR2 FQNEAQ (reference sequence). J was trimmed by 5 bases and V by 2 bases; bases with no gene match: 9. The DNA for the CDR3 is TGTGCCAGCAGCTTACTCCCAGGACTAGAGCACAATGAGCAGTTCTTC. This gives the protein CASSLLPGLEHNEQFF.

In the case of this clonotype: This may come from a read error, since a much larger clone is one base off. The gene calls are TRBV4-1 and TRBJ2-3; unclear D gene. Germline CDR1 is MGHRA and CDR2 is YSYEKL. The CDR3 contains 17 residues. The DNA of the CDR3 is TGCGCCAGCGGCCAAGAGTCTATCTTGGCTGGCACAGATACGCAGTATTTT. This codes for CASGQESILAGTDTQYF.

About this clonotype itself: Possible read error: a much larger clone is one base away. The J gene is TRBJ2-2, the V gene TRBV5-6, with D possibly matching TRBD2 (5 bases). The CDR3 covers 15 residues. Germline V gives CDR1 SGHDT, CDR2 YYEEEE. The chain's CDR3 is CASSLVGRNTGELLF. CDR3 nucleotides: TGTGCCAGCAGCTTGGTTGGCAGGAACACCGGGGAGCTGTTGTTT.

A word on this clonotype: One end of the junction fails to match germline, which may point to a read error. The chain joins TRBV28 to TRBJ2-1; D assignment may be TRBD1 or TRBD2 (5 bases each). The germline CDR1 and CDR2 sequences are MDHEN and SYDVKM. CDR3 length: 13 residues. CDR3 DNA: TGTGTCAGCCGGGACCAGCCCTACAATGAGCAGTTCTTC. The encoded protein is CVSRDQPYNEQFF.

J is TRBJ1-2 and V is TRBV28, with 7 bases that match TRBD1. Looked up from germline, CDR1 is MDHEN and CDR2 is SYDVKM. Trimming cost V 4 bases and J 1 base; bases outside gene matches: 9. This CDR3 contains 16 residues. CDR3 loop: CASSSSDRPNNYGYTF. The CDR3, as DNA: TGTGCCAGCAGTTCGTCGGACAGGCCAAATAACTATGGCTACACCTTC.

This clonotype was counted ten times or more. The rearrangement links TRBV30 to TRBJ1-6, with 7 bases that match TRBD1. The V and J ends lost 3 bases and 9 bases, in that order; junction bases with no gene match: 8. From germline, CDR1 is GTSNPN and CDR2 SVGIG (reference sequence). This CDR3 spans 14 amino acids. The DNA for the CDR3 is TGTGCCTGGAGCCCCGACAGGGAGGCTTCACCCCTCCACTTT. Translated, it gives CAWSPDREASPLHF.

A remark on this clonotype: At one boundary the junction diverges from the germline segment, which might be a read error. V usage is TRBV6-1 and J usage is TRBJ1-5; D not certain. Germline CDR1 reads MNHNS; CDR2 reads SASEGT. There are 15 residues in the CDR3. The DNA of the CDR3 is TGTGCCAGTAGTGAACGGAGTCTTGGCAATCAGCCCCAGCAATTT. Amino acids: CASSERSLGNQPQQF.

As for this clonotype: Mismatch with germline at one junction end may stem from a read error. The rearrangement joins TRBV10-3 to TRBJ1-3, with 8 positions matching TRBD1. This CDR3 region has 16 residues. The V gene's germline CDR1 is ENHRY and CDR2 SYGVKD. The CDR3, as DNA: TGTGCCATCAGTGGATGGGGACAGGTGAGTGGAAATACCATATATTTT. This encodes CAISGWGQVSGNTIYF.

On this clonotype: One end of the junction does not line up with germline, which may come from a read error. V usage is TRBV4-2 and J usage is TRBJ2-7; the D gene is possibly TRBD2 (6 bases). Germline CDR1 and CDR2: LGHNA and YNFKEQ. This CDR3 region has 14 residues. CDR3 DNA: TGTGCCAGCAACCAAGTGGGGGACTTGACCCTGTTTTCCTTC. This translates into CASNQVGDLTLFSF.

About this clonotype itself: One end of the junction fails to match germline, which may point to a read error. The CDR3 loop reads CASSLMSTNTGELFF. DNA of the CDR3: TGTGCCAGTAGCTTGATGTCCACGAACACCGGGGAGCTGTTTTTT. The rearrangement uses TRBV11-1 and TRBJ2-2; D is unclear. CDR1 and CDR2 (germline): SGHAT, FQDESV (reference sequence). This CDR3 contains 15 residues.